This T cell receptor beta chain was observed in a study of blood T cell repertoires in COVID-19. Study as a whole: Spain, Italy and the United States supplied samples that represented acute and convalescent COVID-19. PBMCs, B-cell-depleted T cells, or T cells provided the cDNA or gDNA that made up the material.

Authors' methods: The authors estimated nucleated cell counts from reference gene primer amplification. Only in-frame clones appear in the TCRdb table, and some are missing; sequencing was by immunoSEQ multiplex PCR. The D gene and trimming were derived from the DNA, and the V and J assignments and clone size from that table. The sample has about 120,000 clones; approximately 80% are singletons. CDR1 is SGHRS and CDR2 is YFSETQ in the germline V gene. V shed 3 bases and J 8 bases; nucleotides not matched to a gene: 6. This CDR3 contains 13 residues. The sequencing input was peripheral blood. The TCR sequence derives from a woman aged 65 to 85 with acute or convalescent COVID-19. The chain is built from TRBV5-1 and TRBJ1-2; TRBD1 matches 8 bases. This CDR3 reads CASSSDRARGYTF. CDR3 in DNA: TGCGCCAGCAGCTCGGACAGGGCGCGGGGCTACACCTTC.